The 13 T cell receptor beta chains below come from one sample, sequenced in a study of blood T cells in healthy people across ages. Primers used in a second PCR of roughly 6 to 11 cycles were a sample-barcoded 5' primer and a J-beta primer mix. TCRdb fed the 5' RACE reads into MiXCR, producing one record per CDR3 protein. The table records some 1.5 million distinct CDR3 sequences, under 30% of them present only once. The sample comprised blood. All receptors come from a woman aged 25 to 45 in good health.

Of note for this clonotype: A much more abundant neighbour one base away suggests this may be a read error. The V and J genes are TRBV28 and TRBJ2-5, with D possibly matching TRBD2 (6 bases). The V end lost 6 bases, the J end lost 4 bases, and 18 bases lay between the germline ends. From germline, CDR1 is MDHEN and CDR2 SYDVKM. CDR3 length equals 15 residues. The CDR3 protein is CASSPWGERRETQYF. CDR3 in DNA: TGTGCCAGCAGCCCCTGGGGGGAACGGCGAGAGACCCAGTACTTC.

Concerning this clonotype: One base away lies a much larger clone, so this may be a sequencing read error. The J gene is TRBJ2-5, the V gene TRBV20-1; D remains ambiguous. The germline CDR1 and CDR2 sequences are DFQATT and SNEGSKA (reference sequence). The CDR3 contains 12 residues. Trimming took off 7 bases at V and 6 bases at J, with 15 bases between the two ends. The DNA of the CDR3 is TGCAGTGTCACCCTTGGAGAGAAGACCCAGTACTTC. It codes for CSVTLGEKTQYF.

This clonotype has more than one count but fewer than ten. V usage is TRBV3-1 and J usage is TRBJ1-2; TRBD1 might be the D (5 bases). The CDR3 totals 13 residues. Germline CDR1 and CDR2: LGHDT and YNNKEL (reference sequence). With 0 bases removed from V and 10 bases from J, the gap between germline ends came to 12 bases. The CDR3 loop is CASSQDWGSHYTF. The CDR3 DNA reads as TGTGCCAGCAGCCAAGACTGGGGGTCCCACTACACCTTC. The complete variable domain, with remaining parts taken from reference TRBV3-1 and TRBJ1-2, reads DTAVSQTPKYLVTQMGNDKSIKCEQNLGHDTMYWYKQDSKKFLKIMFSYNNKELIINETVPNRFSPKSPDKAHLNLHINSLELGDSAVYFCASSQDWGSHYTFGSGTRLTVV.

This clonotype was observed a few times. The gene calls are TRBV7-9 and TRBJ2-5; D gene uncertain. The V end lost 2 bases, the J end lost 1 base, and 11 bases lay between the germline ends. CDR1 is SEHNR, CDR2 FQNEAQ, per germline (reference sequence). The CDR3 covers 15 residues. The CDR3 coding sequence is TGTGCCAGCAGCTTAAGGATGGGTGCCCAAGAGACCCAGTACTTC. Translation: CASSLRMGAQETQYF.

In nucleotides, the CDR3 is TGTGCCAGCTCACCCGACGGGTCTAGCGGGAGCGGCCACGAGCAGTACTTC. This translates into CASSPDGSSGSGHEQYF. The rearrangement links TRBV18 to TRBJ2-7, with 10 positions matching TRBD2. CDR1 and CDR2 from the germline V gene are KGHSH and LQKENI. The length of the CDR3 is 17 residues. V lost 3 bases and J lost 5; bases outside the gene matches: 13.

The chain uses TRBV20-1 and TRBJ2-1; 10 positions match TRBD2. Germline V gene sequence: CDR1 DFQATT, CDR2 SNEGSKA (reference sequence). CDR3 length: 16 residues. V shed 4 bases and J 4 bases; nucleotides not matched to a gene: 10. CDR3 amino acids: CSANTPAGGRYNEQFF. The CDR3, as DNA: TGCAGTGCTAACACCCCAGCGGGGGGGAGGTACAATGAGCAGTTCTTC.

V and J are TRBV20-1 and TRBJ2-1; TRBD2 is a possible D gene (6 bases). The V end lost 5 bases, the J end lost 4 bases, and 18 bases lay between the germline ends. CDR1 and CDR2 from the germline V gene are DFQATT and SNEGSKA (reference sequence). The CDR3 length is 15 residues. The CDR3 is CSARKAGQAYNEQFF. The DNA for the CDR3 is TGCAGTGCTCGGAAAGCGGGCCAAGCTTACAATGAGCAGTTCTTC.

The rearrangement links TRBV12-3 or TRBV12-4 to TRBJ2-1; no definite D call. The CDR3 is made up of 16 amino acids. V was pared by 6 bases and J by 10 bases, with 25 bases between. This chain's CDR3 is CASRSLGTTGRTEQFF. The CDR3 bases are TGTGCCAGCAGGTCCCTGGGTACGACGGGTAGGACCGAGCAGTTCTTC.

This clonotype was counted a few times. The J gene is TRBJ2-5, the V gene TRBV7-2; D is uncertain. The CDR3 spans 13 residues. Trimming left V 5 bases short and J 6 bases short, with 13 bases between. The germline V gene encodes CDR1 SGHTA and CDR2 FQGNSA. The CDR3 region has the DNA TGTGCCAGCAGCGGCACCCCCATTAAGACCCAGTACTTC. Translating it yields CASSGTPIKTQYF.

This clonotype was counted a few times. The gene calls are TRBV7-9 and TRBJ2-7; TRBD2 agrees at 12 bases. V shed 4 bases, J shed 2 bases, and the junction held 6 bases outside the gene matches. This CDR3 region has 16 residues. From germline, CDR1 is SEHNR and CDR2 FQNEAQ (reference sequence). CDR3 residues: CASSSGTSGYPYEQYF. The DNA of the CDR3 is TGTGCCAGCAGCTCTGGGACTAGCGGGTACCCCTACGAGCAGTACTTC.

This sequence joins TRBV6-2 or TRBV6-3 and TRBJ2-7, with D possibly being TRBD2 (6 bases). The ends were cut back, 7 bases at V and 3 bases at J, with 16 bases in the middle. The CDR3 covers 14 residues. Per the germline V gene, CDR1 is MNHEY and CDR2 is SVGEGT. This CDR3 is CASTSGTFSYEQYF. The CDR3 DNA reads TGTGCCAGCACGTCCGGGACTTTCAGCTACGAGCAGTACTTC.

This chain uses TRBV20-1 with TRBJ2-1; 7 nucleotides match TRBD1. V trimming: 6 bases; J trimming: 10 bases; junction bases outside the gene matches: 15. CDR1 is DFQATT, CDR2 SNEGSKA, per germline (reference sequence). The CDR3 is made up of 14 amino acids. The CDR3 DNA is TGCAGTGCCCTGGGACAGTCCGAGGTGGCGGAGCAGTTCTTC. It is translated as CSALGQSEVAEQFF.

The chain is built from TRBV20-1 and TRBJ2-3, with D perhaps TRBD2 (5 bases). Between the trimmed V and J ends, which lost 4 bases and 2 bases, there was a span of 13 bases. CDR3 length: 14 amino acids. Germline V CDR1 and CDR2: DFQATT, SNEGSKA (reference sequence). The chain's CDR3 is CSATQSGLTDTQYF. For the CDR3, the DNA is TGCAGTGCTACTCAGAGCGGACTCACAGATACGCAGTATTTT.